This TCR beta chain was sequenced for a study of long-term antiretroviral therapy in people with HIV. Trimming cost V 6 bases and J 5 bases; bases outside gene matches: 6. This CDR3 is built from 15 residues. Germline assignment: CDR1 LGHNT and CDR2 FRNRAP. It was version v3.0 of the immunoSEQ assay that was run at survey level. The assay was immunoSEQ multiplex PCR, and TCRdb's table has in-frame clones only and misses some. The data hold around 30,000 clones, with approximately 94% observed a single time. The source is a man between 45 and 60 years old with HIV. V is TRBV12-5 and J is TRBJ2-7; 14 bases are a match to TRBD2. The sequencing used unsorted PBMCs, collected 7.3 to 7.5 years after starting antiretroviral therapy. The CDR3: CASGTTSGGVHEQYF. CDR3 nucleotides: TGTGCTAGTGGGACGACTAGCGGGGGGGTACACGAGCAGTACTTC.